The entry below describes one TCR beta chain. The source of the sample is a study of blood T cell repertoires in COVID-19. Overall study context: Sources were T cells, B-cell-depleted T cells, or PBMCs; the material itself was cDNA or gDNA.

Authors' methods: Researchers report that nucleated cell counts were estimated from reference gene primer amplification. The method was immunoSEQ multiplex PCR; TCRdb's version includes in-frame clones alone and lacks a portion of them. Clone size and V and J calls were adopted from that table, with D and trimming inferred from the DNA. The top ten clones hold roughly 8.1% of a sample with 40,000 to 50,000 clones, approximately 90% of them seen once. The germline gives CDR1 MNHEY, CDR2 SMNVEV (reference sequence). V lost 5 bases and J lost 4; bases outside the gene matches: 9. This CDR3 is 15 amino acids long.

V gene TRBV27 combines with J gene TRBJ2-7; 9 bases agree with TRBD1. Sequencing was done on a sample of peripheral blood. The receptor was derived from a man aged 25 to 45 with active or convalescent COVID-19. The CDR3 here is CASSVTGTGWYEQYF. Here the CDR3 DNA reads TGTGCCAGCAGTGTAACCGGGACAGGGTGGTACGAGCAGTACTTC.